The 26 T cell receptor beta chains below come from one sample, sequenced in a study of metastatic and nonmetastatic thyroid tumors. Patients had received no treatment of any kind before thyroid surgery. TCRdb re-called the PCR reads through MiXCR. The data show approximately 86,000 clones, with 9.5% to 15% seen just once and about 10% held by the top ten. Material: tumor tissue. The receptor set was obtained from a female donor with papillary thyroid cancer or a benign thyroid nodule (not recorded which). Some clones in this sample may be carry-over from other donors' samples.

Ten or more counts support this clone. The rearrangement joins TRBV11-2 to TRBJ1-2; D is ambiguous. The CDR3 has 18 amino acids. The V end was cut by 0 bases, the J end by 3 bases, with 20 bases between. Germline CDR1 is SGHAT and CDR2 is FQNNGV. The CDR3 DNA follows: TGTGCCAGCAGCTTAGATCCGTTCCTCCCCAGGCAGTACTATGGCTACACCTTC. As protein: CASSLDPFLPRQYYGYTF.

This clone was counted a few times. A much larger clone is a single base away; this may be a read error. This same CDR3 is encoded by further DNA sequences in the sample. This chain connects TRBV2 to TRBJ1-1; D might be TRBD1 (6 bases). Trimming shortened V by 6 bases and J by 11 bases, and 19 bases separated the two germline ends. There are 13 residues in the CDR3. Germline V CDR1 and CDR2: SNHLY, FYNNEI. CDR3 nucleotides: TGTGCCAGCAGACGATCAGGGGAATCGGAGGCTTTCTTT. Residues: CASRRSGESEAFF.

This clone is labeled as medium-sized. This chain joins TRBV10-3 and TRBJ2-7, with TRBD2 matching over 13 bases. The germline V gene encodes CDR1 ENHRY and CDR2 SYGVKD. This CDR3 is 15 amino acids long. V shed 5 bases, J shed 5 bases, and the junction held 6 bases outside the gene matches. CDR3 bases: TGTGCCATCAGTCGGACTAGCGGGAGTGGGAACGAGCAGTACTTC. It codes for CAISRTSGSGNEQYF.

Of note for this clone: This clone may be a read error of a much larger clone one base away. Other nucleotide sequences from this sample produce the same CDR3. The chain has TRBV10-3 and TRBJ2-2, with TRBD2 as a possible D gene (5 bases). The CDR3 totals 12 residues. Germline V gives CDR1 ENHRY, CDR2 SYGVKD. The CDR3 DNA reads as TGTGCTATCGGAGGTAACACCGGGGAGCTGTTTTTT. Translated, it gives CAIGGNTGELFF.

This clone has at least ten counts. Other nucleotide sequences from this sample produce the same CDR3. The chain recombines TRBV15 with TRBJ2-1, with D maybe TRBD2 (6 bases). The V end lost 0 bases, the J end lost 10 bases, and 22 bases lay between the germline ends. Germline V lookup: CDR1 LNHNV, CDR2 YYDKDF (reference sequence). This CDR3 is built from 17 residues. The chain's CDR3 is CATSRDLAGPPAKEQFF. For the CDR3, the DNA is TGTGCCACCAGCAGAGATCTGGCGGGACCTCCCGCAAAGGAGCAGTTCTTC.

This clone has a count of ten or more. The V call is TRBV20-1, the J call TRBJ1-1; D might be TRBD1 (6 bases). The CDR3 extends over 15 amino acids. V was pared by 8 bases and J by 0 bases, with 19 bases between. Germline V CDR1 and CDR2: DFQATT, SNEGSKA (reference sequence). The CDR3 region is CSSPGGGSMNTEAFF. CDR3 DNA sequence: TGCAGTTCCCCCGGCGGGGGCTCAATGAACACTGAAGCTTTCTTT.

For this clone: A much larger clone lies a single base off, so this may be a read error. The V and J genes are TRBV7-9 and TRBJ2-1, with D maybe TRBD2 (6 bases). Germline CDR1 reads SEHNR; CDR2 reads FQNEAQ (reference sequence). V shed 5 bases and J shed 1 base, with 15 bases lying between them. This CDR3 is 16 amino acids long. The CDR3 DNA reads as TGTGCCAGCAGCCCCATAGGGACTGTGTCCTACAATGAGCAGTTCTTC. It is translated as CASSPIGTVSYNEQFF.

This clone came up many times. The chain is built from TRBV5-4 and TRBJ1-2; no firm D call. Germline CDR1 SGHNT, CDR2 YYREEE (reference sequence). The germline V and J ends were trimmed by 0 bases and 3 bases, with 15 bases remaining between them. CDR3 size: 16 residues. DNA of the CDR3: TGTGCCAGCAGCTTGGTTCAGTCCCGGCCGGACTATGGCTACACCTTC. Translating gives CASSLVQSRPDYGYTF.

The sample holds many counts of this clone. The rearrangement uses TRBV30 and TRBJ1-5; 8 nucleotides line up with TRBD1. V gave up 2 bases and J gave up 4 bases; unmatched junction bases: 4. The germline gives CDR1 GTSNPN, CDR2 SVGIG (reference sequence). The CDR3 contains 14 residues. CDR3 loop: CAWSTTGGNQPQHF. CDR3 bases: TGTGCCTGGAGTACAACAGGGGGTAATCAGCCCCAGCATTTT. Together with reference TRBV30 and TRBJ1-5, the CDR3 gives the full variable domain: SQTIHQWPATLVQPVGSPLSLECTVEGTSNPNLYWYRQAAGRGLQLLFYSVGIGQISSEVPQNLSASRPQDRQFILSSKKLLLSDSGFYLCAWSTTGGNQPQHFGDGTRLSIL.

There are many counts of this clone. The chain has TRBV12-3 or TRBV12-4 and TRBJ1-6; 8 nucleotides match TRBD1. J gave up 7 bases and V 3 bases, and 5 bases lay outside the gene matches. CDR3 size: 15 residues. CDR3 in amino acids: CASSLRQGLNSPLHF. The CDR3 DNA reads as TGTGCCAGCAGTTTGAGACAGGGGCTAAATTCACCCCTCCACTTT.

This clone was seen many times. The chain joins TRBV11-1 to TRBJ2-3, with 14 bases lining up with TRBD2. V shed 10 bases, J shed 1 base, and the junction held 13 bases outside the gene matches. The CDR3 sequence is 18 residues long. Germline lookup yields CDR1 SGHAT and CDR2 FQDESV (reference sequence). CDR3 nucleotides: TGTGCCACAAACCTCGGGACTAGCGGGAGTTACGGCACAGATACGCAGTATTTT. It yields the protein CATNLGTSGSYGTDTQYF.

This clone was picked up many times. Other nucleotide sequences from this sample produce the same CDR3. The rearrangement joins TRBV30 to TRBJ2-7; 7 positions agree with TRBD1. V gave up 0 bases and J gave up 2 bases; unmatched junction bases: 4. From germline, CDR1 is GTSNPN and CDR2 SVGIG (reference sequence). The CDR3 consists of 14 residues. The DNA of the CDR3 is TGTGCCTGGAGTGTCTCAGGGACAGCCTACGAGCAGTACTTC. Protein sequence: CAWSVSGTAYEQYF.

This clone was observed at least ten times. The V gene is TRBV5-1, the J gene TRBJ2-1, with D uncertain. The V end was cut by 3 bases, the J end by 8 bases, with 12 bases between. Germline-derived CDR1 and CDR2 are SGHRS and YFSETQ. This CDR3 contains 13 residues. In DNA, the CDR3 is TGCGCCAGCAGCTCCGGGTCCGGGCATGAGCAGTTCTTC. Protein: CASSSGSGHEQFF.

The chain couples TRBV24-1 to TRBJ1-2; unclear D gene. The CDR3 sequence is 12 residues long. The V gene lost 7 bases and the J gene lost 7 bases, with 12 bases spanning the gap. Germline V gene data show CDR1 as KGHDR and CDR2 as SFDVKD. CDR3 loop: CATSDPPCGYTF. The CDR3 DNA is TGTGCCACCAGCGATCCCCCCTGTGGCTACACCTTC.

Many counts were recorded for this clone. The chain employs TRBV12-3 or TRBV12-4 and TRBJ2-2; no definite D call. This CDR3 has 15 residues. V lost 6 bases, J lost 5 bases, and 16 bases lay in between. The CDR3, as DNA: TGTGCCAGCAGCCCCTGGACGGATTTTACCGGGGAGCTGTTTTTT. It encodes CASSPWTDFTGELFF.

This clone has a count of ten or more. The gene calls are TRBV5-1 and TRBJ2-7, with 9 positions matching TRBD1. This CDR3 spans 15 amino acids. The V segment lost 4 bases and the J segment 3 bases; nucleotides outside the gene matches: 8. The germline V gene encodes CDR1 SGHRS and CDR2 YFSETQ. DNA of the CDR3: TGCGCCAGCAGCCGTCCGGGACAGGGAATCTACGAGCAGTACTTC. Encoded protein: CASSRPGQGIYEQYF.

On this clone itself: A clone one base away is much larger, so this may be a read error. The chain uses TRBV12-3 or TRBV12-4 and TRBJ1-3; 7 nucleotides align to TRBD1. Losses at the gene ends were 6 bases for V and 2 bases for J; bases not matched to a gene: 4. The CDR3 length is 14 residues. The CDR3 here is CASRETGTGNTIYF. The CDR3 bases are TGTGCCAGCAGGGAGACAGGGACTGGAAACACCATATATTTT.

This clone was found many times. The genes are TRBV7-9 and TRBJ1-2; 7 bases match TRBD1. Per the germline V gene, CDR1 is SEHNR and CDR2 is FQNEAQ (reference sequence). The length of the CDR3 is 15 residues. V lost 2 bases, J lost 8 bases, and 11 bases stayed unmatched. This chain's CDR3 is CASSLSFGQVGGYTF. The CDR3 bases are TGTGCCAGCAGCTTATCATTCGGACAGGTGGGCGGCTACACCTTC. Full variable domain (rest looked up from reference TRBV7-9 and TRBJ1-2): DTGVSQNPRHKITKRGQNVTFRCDPISEHNRLYWYRQTLGQGPEFLTYFQNEAQLEKSRLLSDRFSAERPKGSFSTLEIQRTEQGDSAMYLCASSLSFGQVGGYTFGSGTRLTVV.

The V call is TRBV11-2, the J call TRBJ2-1; 7 positions match TRBD2. With 6 bases clipped from V and 0 bases from J, the junction kept 8 bases outside the gene matches. The germline V gene has CDR1 SGHAT and CDR2 FQNNGV. The CDR3 length is 16 residues. This CDR3 is CASRLWGGGSYNEQFF. CDR3 DNA: TGTGCCAGCAGATTATGGGGCGGGGGCTCCTACAATGAGCAGTTCTTC.

The chain has TRBV20-1 and TRBJ1-1; D possibly corresponds to TRBD1 (5 bases). Germline lookup yields CDR1 DFQATT and CDR2 SNEGSKA (reference sequence). This CDR3 is 16 amino acids long. The V and J ends lost 6 bases and 5 bases respectively, with 25 bases between them. This chain's CDR3 is CSAAGGGSLGRTEAFF. The CDR3 region has the DNA TGCAGTGCAGCTGGGGGGGGATCCCTAGGGAGGACTGAAGCTTTCTTT.

This clone showed up just a few times. This sequence joins TRBV6-1 and TRBJ2-1; 7 bases agree with TRBD2. The length of the CDR3 is 14 residues. V was clipped by 7 bases and J by 6 bases; unmatched bases: 9. Germline assignment: CDR1 MNHNS and CDR2 SASEGT. CDR3 residues: CASTGEGLFNEQFF. The CDR3 DNA is TGTGCCAGCACCGGGGAGGGCCTTTTCAATGAGCAGTTCTTC.

In this sample, this clone turned up a few times. A junction end diverges from the germline sequence, so it may reflect a read error. The chain has TRBV6-2 or TRBV6-3 and TRBJ1-1; D call uncertain. Germline loops: CDR1 MNHEY, CDR2 SVGEGT. The CDR3 sequence is 14 residues long. CDR3 nucleotide sequence: TGTGCCAGCAGTTACGGTGGACGGAACACTGAGGCTTTCTTT. Translating gives CASSYGGRNTEAFF.

This clone was seen only a few times. Given a much more abundant clone one base away, this may be a read error. Other DNA sequences in the sample encode the same CDR3. The chain has TRBV19 and TRBJ2-3; 9 bases line up with TRBD2. Germline values: CDR1 LNHDA, CDR2 SQIVND (reference sequence). The CDR3 has 12 residues. The CDR3 DNA reads as TGTGCTAGCGGGGGCGGAACAGATACGCAGTATTTT. This sequence encodes CASGGGTDTQYF.

This clone was found many times. The V gene is TRBV12-3 or TRBV12-4, the J gene TRBJ2-7; 7 bases are shared with TRBD1. J was trimmed by 4 bases and V by 5 bases; bases with no gene match: 20. This CDR3 has 18 residues. The CDR3 spells CASSLSLVRTGWWYEQYF. Written as DNA, the CDR3 is TGTGCCAGCAGTCTATCCCTCGTAAGGACAGGTTGGTGGTACGAGCAGTACTTC.

This clone appeared many times. The rearrangement uses TRBV6-2 or TRBV6-3 and TRBJ2-7; 7 bases line up with TRBD2. After removal of 9 bases from V and 3 bases from J, the junction contained 2 bases not matched to a gene. The CDR3 contains 11 residues. CDR1 MNHEY and CDR2 SVGEGT come from the germline V gene. Written as DNA, the CDR3 is TGTGCCAGTGGGACTAACTACGAGCAGTACTTC. It specifies CASGTNYEQYF.

In its sample, this clone was seen many times. This rearrangement joins TRBV20-1 to TRBJ1-2; the match to TRBD1 covers 8 bases. Unmatched junction bases numbered 6, after V lost 2 bases and J lost 4 bases. CDR1 is DFQATT, CDR2 SNEGSKA, per germline (reference sequence). This CDR3 is 14 amino acids long. The CDR3 protein is CSARSAGGGYGYTF. CDR3 coding DNA: TGCAGTGCTAGATCGGCAGGGGGCGGCTATGGCTACACCTTC.